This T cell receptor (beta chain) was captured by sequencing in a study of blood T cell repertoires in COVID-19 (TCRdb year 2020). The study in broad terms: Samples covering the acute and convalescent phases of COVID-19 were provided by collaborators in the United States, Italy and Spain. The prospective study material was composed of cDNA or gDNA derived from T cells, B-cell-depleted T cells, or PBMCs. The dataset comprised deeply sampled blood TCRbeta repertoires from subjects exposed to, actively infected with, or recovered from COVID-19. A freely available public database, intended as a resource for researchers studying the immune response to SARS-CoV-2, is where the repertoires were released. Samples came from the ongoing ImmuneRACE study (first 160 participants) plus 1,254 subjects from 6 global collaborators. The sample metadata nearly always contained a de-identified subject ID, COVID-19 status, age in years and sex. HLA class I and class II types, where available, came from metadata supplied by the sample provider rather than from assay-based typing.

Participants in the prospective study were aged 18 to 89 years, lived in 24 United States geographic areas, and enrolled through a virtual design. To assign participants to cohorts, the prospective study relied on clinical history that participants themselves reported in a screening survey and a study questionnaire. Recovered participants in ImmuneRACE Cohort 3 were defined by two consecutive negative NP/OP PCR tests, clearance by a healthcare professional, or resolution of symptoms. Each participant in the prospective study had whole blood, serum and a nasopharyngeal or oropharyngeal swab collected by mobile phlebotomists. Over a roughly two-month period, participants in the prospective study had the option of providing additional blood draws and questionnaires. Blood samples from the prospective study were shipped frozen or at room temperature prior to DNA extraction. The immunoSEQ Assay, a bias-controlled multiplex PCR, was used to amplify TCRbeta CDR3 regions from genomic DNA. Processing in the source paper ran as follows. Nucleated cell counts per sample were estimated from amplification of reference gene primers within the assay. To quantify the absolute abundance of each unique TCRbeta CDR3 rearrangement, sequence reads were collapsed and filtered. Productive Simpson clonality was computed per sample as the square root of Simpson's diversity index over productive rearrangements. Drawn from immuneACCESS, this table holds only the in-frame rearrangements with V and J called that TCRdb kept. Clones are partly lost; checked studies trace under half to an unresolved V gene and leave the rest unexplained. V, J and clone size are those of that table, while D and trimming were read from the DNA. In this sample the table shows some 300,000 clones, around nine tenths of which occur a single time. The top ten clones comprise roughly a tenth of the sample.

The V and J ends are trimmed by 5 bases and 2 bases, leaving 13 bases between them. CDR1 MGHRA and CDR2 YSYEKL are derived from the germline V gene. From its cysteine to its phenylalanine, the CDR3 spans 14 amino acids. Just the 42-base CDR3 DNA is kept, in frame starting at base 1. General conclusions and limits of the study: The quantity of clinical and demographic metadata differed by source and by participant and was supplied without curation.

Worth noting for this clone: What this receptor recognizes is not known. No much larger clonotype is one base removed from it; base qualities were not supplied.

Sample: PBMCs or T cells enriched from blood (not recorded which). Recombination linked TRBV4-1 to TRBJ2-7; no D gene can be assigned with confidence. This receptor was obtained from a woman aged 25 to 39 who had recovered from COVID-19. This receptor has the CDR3 CASSTNLLAYEQYF. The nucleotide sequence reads TGCGCCAGCAGCACTAATCTGCTTGCCTACGAGCAGTACTTC.